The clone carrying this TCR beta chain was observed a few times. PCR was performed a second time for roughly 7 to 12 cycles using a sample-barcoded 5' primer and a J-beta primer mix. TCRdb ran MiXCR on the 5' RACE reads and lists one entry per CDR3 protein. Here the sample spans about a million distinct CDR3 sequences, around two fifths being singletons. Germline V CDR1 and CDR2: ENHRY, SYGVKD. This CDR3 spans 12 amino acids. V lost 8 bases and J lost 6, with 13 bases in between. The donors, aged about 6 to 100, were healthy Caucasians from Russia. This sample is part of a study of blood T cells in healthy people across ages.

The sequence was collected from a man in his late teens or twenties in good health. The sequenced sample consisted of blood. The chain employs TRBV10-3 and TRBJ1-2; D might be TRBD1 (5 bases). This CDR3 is CAIFGGGDGYTF. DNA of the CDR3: TGTGCCATCTTTGGGGGTGGCGATGGCTACACCTTC.